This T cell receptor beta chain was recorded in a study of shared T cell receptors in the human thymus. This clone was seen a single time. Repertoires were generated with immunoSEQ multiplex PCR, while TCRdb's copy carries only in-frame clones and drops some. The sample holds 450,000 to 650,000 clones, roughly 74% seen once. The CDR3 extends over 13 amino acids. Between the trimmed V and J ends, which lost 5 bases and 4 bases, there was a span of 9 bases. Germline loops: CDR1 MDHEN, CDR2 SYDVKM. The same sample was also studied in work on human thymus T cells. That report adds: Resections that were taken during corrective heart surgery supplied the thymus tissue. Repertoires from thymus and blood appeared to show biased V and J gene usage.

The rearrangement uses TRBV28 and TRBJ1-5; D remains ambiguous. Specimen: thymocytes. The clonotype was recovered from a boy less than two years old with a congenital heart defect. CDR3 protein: CASSNLQNQPQHF. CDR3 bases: TGTGCCAGCAGTAACCTCCAGAATCAGCCCCAGCATTTT.